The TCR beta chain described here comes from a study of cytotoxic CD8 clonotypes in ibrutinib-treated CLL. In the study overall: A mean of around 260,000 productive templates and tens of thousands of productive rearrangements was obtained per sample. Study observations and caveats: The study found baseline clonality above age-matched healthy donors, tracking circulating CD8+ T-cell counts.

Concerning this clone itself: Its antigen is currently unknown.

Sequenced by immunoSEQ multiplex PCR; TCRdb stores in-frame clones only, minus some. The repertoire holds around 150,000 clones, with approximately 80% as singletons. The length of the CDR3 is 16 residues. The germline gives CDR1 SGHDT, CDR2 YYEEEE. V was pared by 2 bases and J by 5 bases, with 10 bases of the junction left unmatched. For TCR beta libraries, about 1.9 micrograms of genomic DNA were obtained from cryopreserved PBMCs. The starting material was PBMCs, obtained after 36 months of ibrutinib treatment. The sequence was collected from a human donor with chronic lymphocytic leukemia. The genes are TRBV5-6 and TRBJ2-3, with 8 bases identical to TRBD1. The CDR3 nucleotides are TGTGCCAGCAGCTTCTCGACAGGGGCCCATGTAGATACGCAGTATTTT. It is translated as CASSFSTGAHVDTQYF.